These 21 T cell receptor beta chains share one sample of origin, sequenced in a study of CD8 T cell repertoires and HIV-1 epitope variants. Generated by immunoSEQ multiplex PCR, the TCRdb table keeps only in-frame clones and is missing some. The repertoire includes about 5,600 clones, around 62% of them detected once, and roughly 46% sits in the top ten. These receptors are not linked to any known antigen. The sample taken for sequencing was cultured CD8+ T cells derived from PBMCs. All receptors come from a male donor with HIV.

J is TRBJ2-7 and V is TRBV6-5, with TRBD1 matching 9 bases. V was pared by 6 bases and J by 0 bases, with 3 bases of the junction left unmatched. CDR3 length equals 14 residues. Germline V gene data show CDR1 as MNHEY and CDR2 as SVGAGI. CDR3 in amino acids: CASRQGASSYEQYF. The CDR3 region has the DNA TGTGCCAGCAGACAGGGGGCTTCCTCCTACGAGCAGTACTTC.

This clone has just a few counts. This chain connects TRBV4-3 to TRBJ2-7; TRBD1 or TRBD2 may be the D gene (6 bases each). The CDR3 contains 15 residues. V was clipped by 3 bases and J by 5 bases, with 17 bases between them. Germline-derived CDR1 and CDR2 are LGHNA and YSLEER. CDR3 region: CASSHAQGGLHEQYF. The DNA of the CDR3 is TGCGCCAGCAGCCACGCACAGGGAGGCCTTCACGAGCAGTACTTC.

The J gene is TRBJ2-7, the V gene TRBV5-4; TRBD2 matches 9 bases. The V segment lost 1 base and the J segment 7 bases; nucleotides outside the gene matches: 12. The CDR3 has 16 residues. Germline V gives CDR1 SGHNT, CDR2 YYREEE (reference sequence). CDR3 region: CASSLPLEGGGGEQYF. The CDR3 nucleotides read TGTGCCAGCAGCTTGCCCCTCGAAGGCGGGGGGGGTGAGCAGTACTTC.

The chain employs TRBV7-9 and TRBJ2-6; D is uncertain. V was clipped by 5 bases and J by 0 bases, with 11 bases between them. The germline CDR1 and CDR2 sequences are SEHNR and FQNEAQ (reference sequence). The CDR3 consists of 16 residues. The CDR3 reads CASSRDDLSGANVLTF. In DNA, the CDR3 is TGTGCCAGCAGCAGAGACGACCTCTCTGGGGCCAACGTCCTGACTTTC.

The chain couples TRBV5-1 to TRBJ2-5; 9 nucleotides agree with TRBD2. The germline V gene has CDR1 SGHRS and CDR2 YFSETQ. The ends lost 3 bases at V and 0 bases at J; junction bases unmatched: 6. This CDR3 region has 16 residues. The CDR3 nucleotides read TGCGCCAGCAGCTCCCCCGTAGCGGGGGACCAAGAGACCCAGTACTTC. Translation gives CASSSPVAGDQETQYF.

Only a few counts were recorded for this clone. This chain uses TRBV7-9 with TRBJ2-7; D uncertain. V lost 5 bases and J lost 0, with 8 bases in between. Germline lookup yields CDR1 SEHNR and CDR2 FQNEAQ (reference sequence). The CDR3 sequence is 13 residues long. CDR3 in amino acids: CASSPQSSYEQYF. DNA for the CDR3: TGTGCCAGCAGCCCACAGAGCTCCTACGAGCAGTACTTC.

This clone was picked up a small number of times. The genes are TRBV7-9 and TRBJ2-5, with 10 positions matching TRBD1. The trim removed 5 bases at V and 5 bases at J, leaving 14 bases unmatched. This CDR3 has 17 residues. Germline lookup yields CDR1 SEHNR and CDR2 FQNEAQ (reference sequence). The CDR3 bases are TGTGCCAGCAGCCCGACCGGTCCGGGACAGGGGAGGGAGACCCAGTACTTC. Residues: CASSPTGPGQGRETQYF.

The CDR3 sequence is CASSIGDYNEQFF. The CDR3 DNA follows: TGTGCCAGTAGTATCGGGGATTACAATGAGCAGTTCTTC. The chain uses TRBV19 and TRBJ2-1; D might be TRBD2 (5 bases). Looked up from germline, CDR1 is LNHDA and CDR2 is SQIVND (reference sequence). The CDR3 contains 13 residues. V lost 3 bases to trimming and J lost 4 bases, with 7 bases between them.

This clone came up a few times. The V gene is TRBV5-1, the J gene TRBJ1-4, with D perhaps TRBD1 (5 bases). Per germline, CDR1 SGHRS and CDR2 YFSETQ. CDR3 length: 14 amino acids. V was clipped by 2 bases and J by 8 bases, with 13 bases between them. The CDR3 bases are TGCGCCAGCAGCTTTTCCGGGACTGGCGAAAAACTGTTTTTT. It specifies CASSFSGTGEKLFF.

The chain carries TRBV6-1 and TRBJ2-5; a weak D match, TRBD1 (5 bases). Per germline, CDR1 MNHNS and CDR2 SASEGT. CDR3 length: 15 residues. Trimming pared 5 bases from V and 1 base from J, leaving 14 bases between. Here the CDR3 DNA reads TGTGCCAGCAGTTCTCCTTTTGGGGCCCAAGAGACCCAGTACTTC. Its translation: CASSSPFGAQETQYF.

CDR3 bases: TGTGCCAGCTCACTACAGGGGGCCCTGGAGACCCAGTACTTC. Translation: CASSLQGALETQYF. The V and J genes are TRBV18 and TRBJ2-5, with 9 bases that match TRBD1. CDR1 is KGHSH, CDR2 LQKENI, per germline. J gave up 5 bases and V 4 bases, and 5 bases lay outside the gene matches. This CDR3 contains 14 residues.

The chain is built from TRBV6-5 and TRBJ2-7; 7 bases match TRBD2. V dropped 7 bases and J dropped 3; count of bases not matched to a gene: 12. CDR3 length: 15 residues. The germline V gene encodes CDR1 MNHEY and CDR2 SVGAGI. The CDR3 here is CASIPRAGVFYEQYF. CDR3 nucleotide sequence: TGTGCCAGCATCCCGAGGGCGGGAGTTTTCTACGAGCAGTACTTC.

The CDR3 is CASSVEGVEYNEQFF. The CDR3 nucleotides read TGTGCCAGCAGCGTAGAGGGGGTGGAATACAATGAGCAGTTCTTC. V usage is TRBV9 and J usage is TRBJ2-1; possible D gene TRBD1, 6 bases. Trimming cost V 0 bases and J 4 bases, with 11 bases left between them. This CDR3 contains 15 residues. Looked up from germline, CDR1 is SGDLS and CDR2 is YYNGEE.

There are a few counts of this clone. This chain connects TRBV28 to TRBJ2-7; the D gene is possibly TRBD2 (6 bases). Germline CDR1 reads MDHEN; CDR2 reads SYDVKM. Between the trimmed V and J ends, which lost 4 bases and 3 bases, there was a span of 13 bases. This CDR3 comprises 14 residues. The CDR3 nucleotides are TGTGCCAGCAGTTACAGTGGAGGGATCTACGAGCAGTACTTC. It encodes CASSYSGGIYEQYF.

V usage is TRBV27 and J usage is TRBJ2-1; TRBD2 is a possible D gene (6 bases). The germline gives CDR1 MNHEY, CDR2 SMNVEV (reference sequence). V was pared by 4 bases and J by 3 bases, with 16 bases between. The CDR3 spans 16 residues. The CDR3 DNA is TGTGCCAGCAGTTCGATGCGGGAAAAGGACTACAATGAGCAGTTCTTC. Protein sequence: CASSSMREKDYNEQFF.

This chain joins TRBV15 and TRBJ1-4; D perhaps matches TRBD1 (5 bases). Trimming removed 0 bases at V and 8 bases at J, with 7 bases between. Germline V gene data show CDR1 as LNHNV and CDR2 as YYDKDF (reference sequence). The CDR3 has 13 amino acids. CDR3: CATSRDPGEKLFF. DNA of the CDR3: TGTGCCACCAGCAGAGATCCAGGGGAAAAACTGTTTTTT.

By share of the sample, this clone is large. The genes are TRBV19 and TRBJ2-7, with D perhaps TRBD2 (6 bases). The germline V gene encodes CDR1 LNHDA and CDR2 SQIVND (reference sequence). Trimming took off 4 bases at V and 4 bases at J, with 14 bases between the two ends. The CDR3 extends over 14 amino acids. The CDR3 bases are TGTGCCAGTAGTACCCTAGCGACAGAATACGAGCAGTACTTC. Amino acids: CASSTLATEYEQYF.

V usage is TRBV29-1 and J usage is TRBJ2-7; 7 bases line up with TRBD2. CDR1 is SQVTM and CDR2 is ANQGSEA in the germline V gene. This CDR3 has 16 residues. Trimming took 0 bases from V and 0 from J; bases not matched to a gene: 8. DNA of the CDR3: TGCAGCGTTGAAGAGTTTGGGACTACCAACTCCTACGAGCAGTACTTC. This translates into CSVEEFGTTNSYEQYF.

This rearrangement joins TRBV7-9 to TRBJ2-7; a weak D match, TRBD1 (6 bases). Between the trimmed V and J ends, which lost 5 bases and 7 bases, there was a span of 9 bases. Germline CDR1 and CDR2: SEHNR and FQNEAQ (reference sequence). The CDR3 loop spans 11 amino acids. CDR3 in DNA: TGTGCCAGCAGCCGAGGGGGAGAGCAGTACTTC. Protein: CASSRGGEQYF. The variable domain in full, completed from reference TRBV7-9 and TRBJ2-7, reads DTGVSQNPRHKITKRGQNVTFRCDPISEHNRLYWYRQTLGQGPEFLTYFQNEAQLEKSRLLSDRFSAERPKGSFSTLEIQRTEQGDSAMYLCASSRGGEQYFGPGTRLTVT.

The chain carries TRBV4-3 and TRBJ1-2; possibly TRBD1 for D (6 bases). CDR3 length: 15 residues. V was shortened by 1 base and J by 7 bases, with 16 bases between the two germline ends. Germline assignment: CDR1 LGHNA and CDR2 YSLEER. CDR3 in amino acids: CASSQGGGRGSGYTF. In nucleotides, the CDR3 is TGCGCCAGCAGCCAAGGGGGGGGGCGCGGGTCTGGCTACACCTTC.

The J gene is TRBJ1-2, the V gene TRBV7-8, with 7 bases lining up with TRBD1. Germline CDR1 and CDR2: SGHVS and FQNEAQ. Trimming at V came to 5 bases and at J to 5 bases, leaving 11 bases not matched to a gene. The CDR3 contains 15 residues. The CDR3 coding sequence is TGTGCCAGCAGCGACGGACAGGTATCGCCGTATGGCTACACCTTC. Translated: CASSDGQVSPYGYTF.